This T cell receptor (beta chain) came from a study of blood T cell repertoires in COVID-19 (dated by TCRdb to about 2020). Broadly, across the study: Samples from collaborators originated in the United States, Italy and Spain and spanned both the acute and convalescent phases of COVID-19. The material from the prospective study consisted of cDNA or gDNA derived from T cells, B-cell-depleted T cells, or PBMCs. Subjects who had been exposed to COVID-19, were actively infected with it, or had recovered from it provided the deeply sampled blood TCRbeta repertoires that made up the dataset. The repertoires were made available in a free public database intended to serve as a resource for research on the immune response to SARS-CoV-2. Samples were obtained from the ongoing ImmuneRACE study (first 160 participants) and from over 1,000 subjects provided by 6 global collaborators. Sample metadata almost always included a de-identified subject ID, COVID-19 status, age in years and sex. Where available, HLA class I and class II types were obtained from metadata supplied by the sample provider rather than from assay-based typing.

TCRbeta CDR3 regions were amplified from genomic DNA by means of the immunoSEQ Assay, a bias-controlled multiplex PCR. On the study's bioinformatics: The number of nucleated cells in each sample was estimated by amplification of reference gene primers within the assay. To quantify the absolute abundance of each unique TCRbeta CDR3 rearrangement, sequence reads were collapsed and filtered. For each sample, productive Simpson clonality was calculated as the square root of Simpson's diversity index over productive rearrangements. The immuneACCESS repertoire file appears here via TCRdb, limited to in-frame rearrangements. These files lack a portion of the clones; in checked studies, under half of the deficit traces to unresolved V genes, and the cause of the others is not known. V and J calls and clone size are copied from that table; D and trimming were computed from the DNA. Here the sample has 150,000 to 200,000 clones; almost 80% occur a single time. The ten top clones hold 17% of the sample.

On the study overall, not on this receptor specifically: The amount of clinical and demographic metadata varied by source and participant and was provided uncurated.

Collaborating institutions collected whole blood in K2EDTA tubes following their own protocols. For TCRbeta analysis, collaborator samples were shipped as frozen whole blood, as isolated PBMCs, or as DNA extracted from either sample type. From its cysteine to its phenylalanine, the CDR3 spans 14 amino acids. The CDR3 DNA has 42 bases and is translated from base 1. Trimming costs V 4 bases and J 5 bases, and their ends lie 16 bases apart. The germline V gene (reference sequence) specifies SGHNT as CDR1 and YYREEE as CDR2. Comment on this clone: Its antigen specificity is not known. Per-base quality was not reported, and no clone a single base away is much larger than it.

This TCR came from a man in his fifties or sixties with active or convalescent COVID-19. Specimen: peripheral blood. The chain couples TRBV5-4 to TRBJ2-7; TRBD2 is a weak D gene call, 5 bases matching. The encoded CDR3 is CASSTGIHSDEQYF. The nucleotide sequence is given as TGTGCCAGCAGCACCGGGATTCACTCAGACGAGCAGTACTTC.